This T cell receptor beta chain appears in the sequencing data of a study of control samples from healthy donors and cancer patients. The length of the CDR3 is 15 residues. The ends lost 6 bases at V and 2 bases at J; junction bases unmatched: 10. CDR1 SQVTM and CDR2 ANQGSEA come from the germline V gene. The assay was immunoSEQ multiplex PCR, and TCRdb's table has in-frame clones only and misses some. The data contain 100,000 to 150,000 clones, 90% of them singletons. The sequenced sample was blood. The sequence derives from a man aged 40-55 years in good health. This rearrangement joins TRBV29-1 to TRBJ2-5, with 9 bases matching TRBD2. The chain's CDR3 is CSVRGLANPQETQYF. The CDR3 DNA is TGCAGCGTCCGGGGACTAGCCAACCCACAAGAGACCCAGTACTTC.